The clone carrying this TCR beta chain appeared many times. Its antigen remains unidentified. Trimming at V came to 5 bases and at J to 6 bases, leaving 4 bases not matched to a gene. The CDR3 length is 15 residues. CDR1 and CDR2 from the germline V gene are MDHEN and SYDVKM. One entry per CDR3 protein, called by TCRdb with MiXCR from the reads. This sample has hundreds of thousands of distinct CDR3 sequences, with roughly 34% found just once. These data come from a study of T cell repertoires in cytomegalovirus infection. The wider study: TCR beta signatures that were public indicated CMV infection and matching HLA type. The study, taken as a whole, reports: Across the ex vivo response, the dominant clonotypes were HLA-C-restricted CMV-specific TCR beta clonotypes.

The starting material was cultured PBMCs, obtained from culture after CMV antigen stimulation. The sequence was collected from a human donor in good health (CMV status not recorded). Some clones in this sample may be carry-over from other donors' samples. This sequence joins TRBV28 and TRBJ2-1, with TRBD2 matching 13 bases. In DNA form, the CDR3 reads TGTGCCAGCAGTCCCAGACTAGCGGGAGGCAATGAGCAGTTCTTC. Translating it yields CASSPRLAGGNEQFF. The full variable domain, with the rest looked up from reference TRBV28 and TRBJ2-1, is DVKVTQSSRYLVKRTGEKVFLECVQDMDHENMFWYRQDPGLGLRLIYFSYDVKMKEKGDIPEGYSVSREKKERFSLILESASTNQTSMYLCASSPRLAGGNEQFFGPGTRLTVL.